Each of the 2 T cell receptor beta chains below was sequenced from the same sample in a study of blood T cells in healthy people across ages. Combining a sample-barcoded 5' primer with a J-beta primer mix, a second PCR ran for roughly 6 to 11 cycles. TCRdb reprocessed the 5' RACE reads via MiXCR and lists one record per CDR3 protein. The data hold about 580,000 distinct CDR3 sequences, with roughly 48% observed a single time. Source material: blood. Receptors originate from an elderly man in good health.

The rearrangement links TRBV20-1 to TRBJ2-2; D ambiguous. Germline V gene data show CDR1 as DFQATT and CDR2 as SNEGSKA (reference sequence). V lost 0 bases and J 3 bases, leaving 8 bases between the germline ends. The CDR3 extends over 14 amino acids. In nucleotides, the CDR3 is TGCAGTGCTAGAGATTCACGCGACACCGGGGAGCTGTTTTTT. It is translated as CSARDSRDTGELFF.

The chain combines TRBV3-1 with TRBJ2-1; 8 nucleotides match TRBD2. CDR3 length equals 16 residues. CDR1 and CDR2 from the germline V gene are LGHDT and YNNKEL (reference sequence). V was clipped by 0 bases and J by 4 bases; unmatched bases: 5. As DNA, the CDR3 is TGTGCCAGCAGCCAAGATGCAGCGGGGGTTTACAATGAGCAGTTCTTC. Translation: CASSQDAAGVYNEQFF.